This is a list of T cell receptor beta chains from one sample in a study of cytomegalovirus exposure and HLA in healthy donors. Sequenced by immunoSEQ multiplex PCR; TCRdb stores in-frame clones only, minus some. The repertoire includes 150,000 to 200,000 clones, about 80% of them detected once, and about 1% sits in the top ten. Sequencing was done on a sample of PBMCs. The receptor set was obtained from a woman aged 40 to 50 in good health and CMV-seronegative. Each CDR3 is given with its conserved first and last residue.

V: TRBV11-3
length: 13
CDR3: CASSPRGPETQYF

V: TRBV10-3
length: 15
CDR3: CATREPGQGNSPLHF

V: TRBV4-2
length: 17
CDR3: CASSQDGKTGEVNEQFF

V: TRBV5-4
length: 13
CDR3: CASSLDFTDTQYF

V: TRBV6-5
length: 16
CDR3: CASSYSTGGRGNTIYF

V: TRBV9
length: 15
CDR3: CASSLRDYGTGELFF

V: TRBV5-1
length: 15
CDR3: CASSLESSRGYEQYF

V: TRBV4-1
length: 17
CDR3: CASSFTTSDRHLDTQYF

V: TRBV19
length: 16
CDR3: CASSGQGLRGANVLTF

V: TRBV7-9
length: 16
CDR3: CASLHGGAGFTGELFF